The TCR beta chain described here comes from a study of shared clonotypes between healthy human individuals. Germline lookup yields CDR1 WSHSY and CDR2 SAAADI. The CDR3 length is 15 residues. The V end was cut by 1 base, the J end by 5 bases, with 15 bases between. TCRdb keeps only in-frame clones here, not all; method: immunoSEQ multiplex PCR. This sample has some 550,000 clones, with roughly 97% found just once. The genes are TRBV10-2 and TRBJ2-7; D not resolved. Material: naive CD4+ T cells sorted from blood. Subset described: CD45RA+ positively selected. This receptor was obtained from a woman aged 25 to 39 in good health. CDR3 DNA sequence: TGCGCCAGCAGTGAGTTTACGGGCGCGTCCCACGAGCAGTACTTC. It encodes CASSEFTGASHEQYF.